The clone carrying this T cell receptor (beta chain) was seen a few times. Its matching antigen is unknown. The record originates from a study of T cell repertoires in cytomegalovirus infection. Whole-study results and caveats: Using cumulative public TCR beta family frequency, the authors identified those who carried CMV together with the relevant HLA.

Trimming cost V 3 bases and J 5 bases; bases outside gene matches: 11. This CDR3 spans 18 amino acids. In germline, CDR1 is SGHDN, CDR2 FVKESK. Each CDR3 protein gets one entry after TCRdb re-called the reads with MiXCR. The sample gives over 100,000 distinct CDR3 sequences, 9.5% to 13% of which show up once; 25% to 40% is in the top ten. J is TRBJ2-3 and V is TRBV14, with 13 bases that match TRBD2. The receptor comes from a human donor in good health (CMV status not recorded). Some clones in this sample may be carry-over from other donors' samples. The sample comprised PBMCs, sequenced either directly or after in vitro stimulation (not recorded which). DNA for the CDR3: TGTGCCAGCAGCCAGTCCGAAGGACTAGCGGGAGTAGGAGATACGCAGTATTTT. This gives the protein CASSQSEGLAGVGDTQYF. Filled out from reference TRBV14 and TRBJ2-3, the complete variable domain reads EAGVTQFPSHSVIEKGQTVTLRCDPISGHDNLYWYRRVMGKEIKFLLHFVKESKQDESGMPNNRFLAERTGGTYSTLKVQPAELEDSGVYFCASSQSEGLAGVGDTQYFGPGTRLTVL.